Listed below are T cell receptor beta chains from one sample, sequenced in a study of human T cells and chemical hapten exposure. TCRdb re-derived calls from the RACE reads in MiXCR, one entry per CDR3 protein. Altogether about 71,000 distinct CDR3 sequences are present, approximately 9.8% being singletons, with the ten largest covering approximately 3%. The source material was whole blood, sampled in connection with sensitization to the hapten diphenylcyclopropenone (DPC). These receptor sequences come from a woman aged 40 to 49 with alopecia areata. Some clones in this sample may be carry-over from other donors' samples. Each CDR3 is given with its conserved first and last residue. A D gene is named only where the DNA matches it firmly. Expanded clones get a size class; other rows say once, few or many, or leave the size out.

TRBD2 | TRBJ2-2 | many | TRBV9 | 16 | TGTGCCAGCAGCCGGGGACTAGCGGTGGGCACCGGGGAGCTGTTTTTT | CASSRGLAVGTGELFF
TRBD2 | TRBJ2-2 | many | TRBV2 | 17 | TGTGCCAGCAGTGAAACTAGCGCCTCCAAGGGGAACGGGGAGCTGTTTTTT | CASSETSASKGNGELFF
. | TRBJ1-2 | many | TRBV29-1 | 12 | TGCAGCGTTGGAAACCGGGGCTATGGCTACACCTTC | CSVGNRGYGYTF
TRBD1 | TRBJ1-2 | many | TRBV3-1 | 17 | TGTGCCAGCAGCCAAGTTCTCAGGGGGCTGCAGGACTATGGCTACACCTTC | CASSQVLRGLQDYGYTF
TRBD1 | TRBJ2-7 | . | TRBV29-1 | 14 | TGCAGCGTTTACGGACAGGGGGGCTCCTACGAGCAGTACTTC | CSVYGQGGSYEQYF
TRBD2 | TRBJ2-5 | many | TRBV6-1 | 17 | TGTGCCAGCAGTGAACTAGCGGGGGGGCTGGTAGGAGAGACCCAGTACTTC | CASSELAGGLVGETQYF
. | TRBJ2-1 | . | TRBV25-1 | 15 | TGTGCCAGCAGAAGGATGGGGAGCTCCTACAATGAGCAGTTCTTC | CASRRMGSSYNEQFF
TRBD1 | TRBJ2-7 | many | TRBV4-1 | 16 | TGCGCCAGCAGCCATCCCAGACAGGGGGTATCCTACGAGCAGTACTTC | CASSHPRQGVSYEQYF
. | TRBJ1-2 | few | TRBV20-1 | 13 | TGCAGTGTTTTACCTGGGGGGAGTTATGGCTACACCTTC | CSVLPGGSYGYTF
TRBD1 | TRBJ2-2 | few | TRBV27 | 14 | TGTGCCAGCAGTTACAGGGGGCGCACCGGGGAGCTGTTTTTT | CASSYRGRTGELFF